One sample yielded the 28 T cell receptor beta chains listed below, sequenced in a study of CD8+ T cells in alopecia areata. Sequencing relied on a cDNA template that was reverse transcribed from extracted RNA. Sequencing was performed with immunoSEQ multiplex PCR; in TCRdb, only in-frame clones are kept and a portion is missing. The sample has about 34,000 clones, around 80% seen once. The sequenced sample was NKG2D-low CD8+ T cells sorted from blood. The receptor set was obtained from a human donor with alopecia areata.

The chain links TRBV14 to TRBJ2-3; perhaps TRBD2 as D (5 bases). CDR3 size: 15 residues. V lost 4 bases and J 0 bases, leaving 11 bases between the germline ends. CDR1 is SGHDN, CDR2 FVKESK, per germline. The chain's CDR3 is CASSPADRSTDTQYF. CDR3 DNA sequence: TGTGCCAGCAGCCCAGCGGACCGGAGCACAGATACGCAGTATTTT. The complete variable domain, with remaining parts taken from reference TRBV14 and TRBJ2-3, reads EAGVTQFPSHSVIEKGQTVTLRCDPISGHDNLYWYRRVMGKEIKFLLHFVKESKQDESGMPNNRFLAERTGGTYSTLKVQPAELEDSGVYFCASSPADRSTDTQYFGPGTRLTVL.

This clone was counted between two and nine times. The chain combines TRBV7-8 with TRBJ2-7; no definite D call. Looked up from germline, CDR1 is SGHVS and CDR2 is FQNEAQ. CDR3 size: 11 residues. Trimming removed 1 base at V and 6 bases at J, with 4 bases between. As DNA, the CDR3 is TGTGCCAGCAGCTTAGTCCGCGAGCAGTACTTC. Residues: CASSLVREQYF.

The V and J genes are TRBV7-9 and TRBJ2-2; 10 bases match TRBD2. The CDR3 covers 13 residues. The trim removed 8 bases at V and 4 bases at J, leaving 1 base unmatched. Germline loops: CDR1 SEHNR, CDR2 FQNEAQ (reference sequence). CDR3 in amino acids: CASQRGGTGELFF. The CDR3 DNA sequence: TGTGCCAGCCAGCGGGGGGGCACCGGGGAGCTGTTTTTT.

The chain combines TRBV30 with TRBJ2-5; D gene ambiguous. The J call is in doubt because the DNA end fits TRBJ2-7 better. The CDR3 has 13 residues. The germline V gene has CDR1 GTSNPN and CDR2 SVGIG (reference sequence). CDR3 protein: CAWSLTSFYEQYF. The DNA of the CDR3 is TGTGCCTGGAGTTTGACGTCATTCTACGAGCAGTACTTC.

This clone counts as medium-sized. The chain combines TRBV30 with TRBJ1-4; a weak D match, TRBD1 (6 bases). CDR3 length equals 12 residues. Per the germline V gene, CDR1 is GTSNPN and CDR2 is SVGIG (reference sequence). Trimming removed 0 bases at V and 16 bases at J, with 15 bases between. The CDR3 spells CAWSVTGGDPFF. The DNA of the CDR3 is TGTGCCTGGAGTGTAACGGGGGGCGATCCGTTTTTT. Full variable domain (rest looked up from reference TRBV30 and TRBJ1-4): SQTIHQWPATLVQPVGSPLSLECTVEGTSNPNLYWYRQAAGRGLQLLFYSVGIGQISSEVPQNLSASRPQDRQFILSSKKLLLSDSGFYLCAWSVTGGDPFFGSGTQLSVL.

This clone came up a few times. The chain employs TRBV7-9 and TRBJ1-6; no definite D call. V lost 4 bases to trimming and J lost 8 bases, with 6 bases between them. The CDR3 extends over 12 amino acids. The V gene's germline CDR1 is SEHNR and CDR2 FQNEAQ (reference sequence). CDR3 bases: TGTGCCAGCAGCTCCACAGATTCACCCCTCCACTTT. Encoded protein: CASSSTDSPLHF.

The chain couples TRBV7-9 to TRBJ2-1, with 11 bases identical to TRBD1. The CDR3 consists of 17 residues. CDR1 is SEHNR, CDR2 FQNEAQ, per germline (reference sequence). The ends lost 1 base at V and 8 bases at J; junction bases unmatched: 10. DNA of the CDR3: TGTGCCAGCAGCTTAGACAAGGACAGGGGGCCCTGGGATGAGCAGTTCTTC. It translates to CASSLDKDRGPWDEQFF. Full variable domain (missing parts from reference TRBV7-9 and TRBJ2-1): DTGVSQNPRHKITKRGQNVTFRCDPISEHNRLYWYRQTLGQGPEFLTYFQNEAQLEKSRLLSDRFSAERPKGSFSTLEIQRTEQGDSAMYLCASSLDKDRGPWDEQFFGPGTRLTVL.

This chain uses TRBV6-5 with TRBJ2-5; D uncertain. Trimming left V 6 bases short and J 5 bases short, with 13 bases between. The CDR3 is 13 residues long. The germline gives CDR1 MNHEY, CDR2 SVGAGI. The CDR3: CASSASERETQYF. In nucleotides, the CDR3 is TGTGCCAGCAGCGCCTCAGAAAGGGAGACCCAGTACTTC.

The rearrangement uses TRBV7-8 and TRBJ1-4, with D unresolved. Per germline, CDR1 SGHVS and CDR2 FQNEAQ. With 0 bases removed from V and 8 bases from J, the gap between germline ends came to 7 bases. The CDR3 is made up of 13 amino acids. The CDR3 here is CASSLASGEKLFF. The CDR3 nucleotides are TGTGCCAGCAGCTTAGCTTCCGGCGAAAAACTGTTTTTT. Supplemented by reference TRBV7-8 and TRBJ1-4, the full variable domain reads GAGVSQSPRYKVAKRGQDVALRCDPISGHVSLFWYQQALGQGPEFLTYFQNEAQLDKSGLPSDRFFAERPEGSVSTLKIQRTQQEDSAVYLCASSLASGEKLFFGSGTQLSVL.

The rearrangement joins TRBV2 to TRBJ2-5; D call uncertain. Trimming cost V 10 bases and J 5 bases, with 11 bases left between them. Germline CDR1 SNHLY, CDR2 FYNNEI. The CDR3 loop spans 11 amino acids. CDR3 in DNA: TGTGCCATATCAGTCACGGAGACCCAGTACTTC. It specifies CAISVTETQYF.

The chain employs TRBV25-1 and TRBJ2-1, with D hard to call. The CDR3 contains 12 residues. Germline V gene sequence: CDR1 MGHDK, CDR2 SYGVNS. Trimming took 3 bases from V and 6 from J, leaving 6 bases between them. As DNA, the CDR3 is TGTGCCAGCAGTGACAATCTCAATGAGCAGTTCTTC. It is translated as CASSDNLNEQFF.

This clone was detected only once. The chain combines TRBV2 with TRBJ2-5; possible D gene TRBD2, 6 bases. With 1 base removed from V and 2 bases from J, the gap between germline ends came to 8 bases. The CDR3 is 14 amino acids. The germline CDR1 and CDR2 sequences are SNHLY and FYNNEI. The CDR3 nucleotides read TGTGCCAGCAGTGAAGGGGGGAGGCAAGAGACCCAGTACTTC. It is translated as CASSEGGRQETQYF.

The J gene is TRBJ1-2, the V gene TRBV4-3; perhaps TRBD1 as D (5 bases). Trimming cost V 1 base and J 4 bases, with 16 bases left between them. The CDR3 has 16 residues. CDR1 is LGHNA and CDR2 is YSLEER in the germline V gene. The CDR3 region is CASSQASGIDAYGYTF. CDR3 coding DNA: TGCGCCAGCAGCCAAGCGTCAGGGATTGACGCCTATGGCTACACCTTC.

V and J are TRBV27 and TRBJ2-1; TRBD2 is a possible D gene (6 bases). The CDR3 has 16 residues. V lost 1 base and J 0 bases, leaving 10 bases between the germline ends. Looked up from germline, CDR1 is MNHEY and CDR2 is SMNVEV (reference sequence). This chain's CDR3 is CASSLFWGDSYNEQFF. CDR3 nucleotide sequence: TGTGCCAGCAGTTTATTTTGGGGGGACTCCTACAATGAGCAGTTCTTC.

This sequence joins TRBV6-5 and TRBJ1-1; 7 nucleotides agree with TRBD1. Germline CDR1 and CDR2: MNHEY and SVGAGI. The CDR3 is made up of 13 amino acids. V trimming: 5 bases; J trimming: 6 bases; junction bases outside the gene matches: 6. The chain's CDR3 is CASSPFQGAEAFF. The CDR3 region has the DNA TGTGCCAGCAGTCCGTTCCAGGGGGCTGAAGCTTTCTTT.

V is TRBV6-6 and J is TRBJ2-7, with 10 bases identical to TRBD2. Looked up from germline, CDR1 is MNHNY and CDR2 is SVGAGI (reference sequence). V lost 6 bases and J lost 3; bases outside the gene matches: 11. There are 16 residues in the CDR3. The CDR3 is CASSPGLATVIYEQYF. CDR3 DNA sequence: TGTGCCAGCAGCCCGGGACTAGCGACCGTTATCTACGAGCAGTACTTC.

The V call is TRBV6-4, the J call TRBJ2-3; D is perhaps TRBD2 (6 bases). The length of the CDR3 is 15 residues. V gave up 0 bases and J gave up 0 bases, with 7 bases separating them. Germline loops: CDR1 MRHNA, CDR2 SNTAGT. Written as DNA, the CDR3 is TGTGCCAGCAGTGACTCGGCGGGGAGCACAGATACGCAGTATTTT. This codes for CASSDSAGSTDTQYF.

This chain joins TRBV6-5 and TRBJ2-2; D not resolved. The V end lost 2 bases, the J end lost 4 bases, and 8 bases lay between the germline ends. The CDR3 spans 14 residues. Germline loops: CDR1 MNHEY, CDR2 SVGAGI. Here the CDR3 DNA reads TGTGCCAGCAGTTACCTGGCATCCACCGGGGAGCTGTTTTTT. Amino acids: CASSYLASTGELFF.

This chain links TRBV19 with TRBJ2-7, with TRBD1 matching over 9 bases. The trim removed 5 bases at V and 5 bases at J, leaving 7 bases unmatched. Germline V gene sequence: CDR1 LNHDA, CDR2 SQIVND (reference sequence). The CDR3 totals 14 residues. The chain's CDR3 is CASSPGQGINEQYF. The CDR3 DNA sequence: TGTGCCAGTAGTCCGGGACAGGGAATCAACGAGCAGTACTTC.

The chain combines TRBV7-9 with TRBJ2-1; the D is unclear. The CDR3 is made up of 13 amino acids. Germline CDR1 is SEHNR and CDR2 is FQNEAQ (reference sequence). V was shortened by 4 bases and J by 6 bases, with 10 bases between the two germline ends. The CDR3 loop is CASSWQVRNEQFF. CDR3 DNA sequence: TGTGCCAGCAGCTGGCAGGTTCGCAATGAGCAGTTCTTC. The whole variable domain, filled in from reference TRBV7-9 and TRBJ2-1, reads DTGVSQNPRHKITKRGQNVTFRCDPISEHNRLYWYRQTLGQGPEFLTYFQNEAQLEKSRLLSDRFSAERPKGSFSTLEIQRTEQGDSAMYLCASSWQVRNEQFFGPGTRLTVL.

The CDR3 here is CAWRRGHLDEQYF. In nucleotides, the CDR3 is TGTGCCTGGAGGAGGGGGCACCTTGACGAGCAGTACTTC. This chain links TRBV30 with TRBJ2-7, with TRBD1 matching 7 bases. V lost 3 bases to trimming and J lost 5 bases; unmatched junction nucleotides: 7. The CDR3 contains 13 residues. Looked up from germline, CDR1 is GTSNPN and CDR2 is SVGIG (reference sequence).

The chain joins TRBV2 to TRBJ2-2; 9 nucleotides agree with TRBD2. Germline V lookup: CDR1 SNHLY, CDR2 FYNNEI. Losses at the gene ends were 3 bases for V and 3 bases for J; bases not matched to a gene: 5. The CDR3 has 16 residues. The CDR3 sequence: CASSESSSGDTGELFF. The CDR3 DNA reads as TGTGCCAGCAGTGAGAGTTCTAGCGGGGACACCGGGGAGCTGTTTTTT.

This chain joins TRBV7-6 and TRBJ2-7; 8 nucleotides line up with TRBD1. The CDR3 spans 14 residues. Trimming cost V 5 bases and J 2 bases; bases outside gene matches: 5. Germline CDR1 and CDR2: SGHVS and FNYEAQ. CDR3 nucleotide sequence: TGTGCCAGCAGCCCCGGGACAGGACCCTACGAGCAGTACTTC. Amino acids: CASSPGTGPYEQYF.

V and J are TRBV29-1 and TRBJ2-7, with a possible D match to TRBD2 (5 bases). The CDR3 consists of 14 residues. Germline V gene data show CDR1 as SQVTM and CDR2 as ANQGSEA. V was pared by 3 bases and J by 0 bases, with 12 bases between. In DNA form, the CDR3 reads TGCAGCGTTGAGTACTTCGGGGACTCCTACGAGCAGTACTTC. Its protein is CSVEYFGDSYEQYF.

This CDR3 is CASSLAGYGSGTDTQYF. In nucleotides, the CDR3 is TGTGCCAGCAGCTTAGCGGGGTATGGGTCGGGCACAGATACGCAGTATTTT. J is TRBJ2-3 and V is TRBV7-9; D unclear. V was trimmed by 0 bases and J by 1 base, leaving 14 bases between them. CDR3 length equals 17 residues. The germline gives CDR1 SEHNR, CDR2 FQNEAQ (reference sequence).

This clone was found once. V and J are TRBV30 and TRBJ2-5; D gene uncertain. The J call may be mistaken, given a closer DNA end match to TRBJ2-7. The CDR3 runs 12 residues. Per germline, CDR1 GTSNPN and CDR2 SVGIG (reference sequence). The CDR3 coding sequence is TGTGCCTGTAAAGACACTTCCTACGAGCAGTACTTC. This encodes CACKDTSYEQYF.

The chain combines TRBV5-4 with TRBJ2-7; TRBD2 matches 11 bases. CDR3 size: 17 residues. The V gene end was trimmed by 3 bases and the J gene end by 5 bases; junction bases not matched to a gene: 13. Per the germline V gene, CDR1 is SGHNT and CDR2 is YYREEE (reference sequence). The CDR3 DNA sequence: TGTGCCAGCAGCTACTCTAGCGGGGGGCCTGGGGGCCACGAGCAGTACTTC. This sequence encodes CASSYSSGGPGGHEQYF.

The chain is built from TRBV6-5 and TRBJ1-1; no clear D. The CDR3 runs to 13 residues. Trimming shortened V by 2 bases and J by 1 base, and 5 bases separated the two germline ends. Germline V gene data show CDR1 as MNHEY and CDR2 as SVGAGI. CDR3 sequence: CASSYGQNTEAFF. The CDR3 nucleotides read TGTGCCAGCAGTTACGGGCAGAACACTGAAGCTTTCTTT.